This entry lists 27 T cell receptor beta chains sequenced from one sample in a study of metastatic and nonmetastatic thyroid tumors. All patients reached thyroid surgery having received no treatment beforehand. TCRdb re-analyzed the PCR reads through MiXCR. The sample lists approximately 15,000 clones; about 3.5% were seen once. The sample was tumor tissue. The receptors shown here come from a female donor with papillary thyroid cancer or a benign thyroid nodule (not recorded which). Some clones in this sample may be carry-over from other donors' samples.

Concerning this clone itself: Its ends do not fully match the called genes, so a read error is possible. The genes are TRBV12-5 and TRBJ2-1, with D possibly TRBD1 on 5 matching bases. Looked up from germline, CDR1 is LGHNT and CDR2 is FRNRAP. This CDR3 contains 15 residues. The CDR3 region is CASGLRQGSDKEQFF. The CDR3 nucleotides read TGTGCTAGTGGTTTGAGGCAGGGTTCAGACAAGGAGCAGTTCTTC.

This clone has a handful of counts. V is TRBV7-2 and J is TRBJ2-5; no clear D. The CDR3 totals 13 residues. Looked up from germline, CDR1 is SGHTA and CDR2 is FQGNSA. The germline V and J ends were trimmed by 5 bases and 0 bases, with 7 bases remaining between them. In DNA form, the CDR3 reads TGTGCCAGCAGCCTCCGGTACCAAGAGACCCAGTACTTC. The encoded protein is CASSLRYQETQYF.

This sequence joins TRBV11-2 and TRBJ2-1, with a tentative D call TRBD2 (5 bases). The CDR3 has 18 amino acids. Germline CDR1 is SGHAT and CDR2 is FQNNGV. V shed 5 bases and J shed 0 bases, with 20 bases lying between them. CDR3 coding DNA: TGTGCCAGCAGCCCCGACCCCGGGGTCCGGGGCTCCTACAATGAGCAGTTCTTC. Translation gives CASSPDPGVRGSYNEQFF.

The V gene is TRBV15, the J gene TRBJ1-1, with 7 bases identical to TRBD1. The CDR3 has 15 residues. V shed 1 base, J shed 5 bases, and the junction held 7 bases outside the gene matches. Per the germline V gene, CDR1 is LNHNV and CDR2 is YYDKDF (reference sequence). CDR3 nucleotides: TGTGCCACCAGCAGAGTCCAGGGGGTACGAACTGAAGCTTTCTTT. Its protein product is CATSRVQGVRTEAFF.

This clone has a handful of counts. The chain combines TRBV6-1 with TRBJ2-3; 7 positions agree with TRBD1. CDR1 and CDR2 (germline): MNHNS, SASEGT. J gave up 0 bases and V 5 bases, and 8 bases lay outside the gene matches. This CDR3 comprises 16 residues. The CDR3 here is CASSRQGSRSTDTQYF. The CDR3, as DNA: TGTGCCAGCAGTAGACAGGGATCAAGGAGCACAGATACGCAGTATTTT.

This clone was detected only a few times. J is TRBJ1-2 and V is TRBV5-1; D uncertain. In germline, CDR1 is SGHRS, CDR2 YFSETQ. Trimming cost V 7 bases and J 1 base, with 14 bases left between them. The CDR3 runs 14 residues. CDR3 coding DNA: TGCGCCAGCTACTCCCCAGGCCTTAACTATGGCTACACCTTC. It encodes CASYSPGLNYGYTF.

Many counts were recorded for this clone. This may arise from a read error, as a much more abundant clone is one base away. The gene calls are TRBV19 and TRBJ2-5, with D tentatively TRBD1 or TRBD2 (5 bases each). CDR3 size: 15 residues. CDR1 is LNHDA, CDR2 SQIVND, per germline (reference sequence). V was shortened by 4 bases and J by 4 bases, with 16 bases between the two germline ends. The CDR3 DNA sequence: TGTGCCAGTAGTACTGGGGTAGGGGCGGGAGAGACCCAGTACTTC. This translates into CASSTGVGAGETQYF.

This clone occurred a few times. The CDR3, as DNA: TGTGCCAGCCGAGAGACAGCGACAATGAACACTGAAGCTTTCTTT. Its translation is CASRETATMNTEAFF. This chain joins TRBV6-1 and TRBJ1-1, with D maybe TRBD1 (5 bases). This CDR3 region has 15 residues. Trimming removed 8 bases from V and 0 bases from J, with 16 bases in between. Germline CDR1 reads MNHNS; CDR2 reads SASEGT.

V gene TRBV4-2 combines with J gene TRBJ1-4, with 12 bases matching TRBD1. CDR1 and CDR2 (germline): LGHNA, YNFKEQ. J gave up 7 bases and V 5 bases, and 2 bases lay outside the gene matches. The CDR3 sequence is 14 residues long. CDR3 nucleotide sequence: TGTGCCAGCAGCGGGACAGGGGGCTTTGAAAAACTGTTTTTT. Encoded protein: CASSGTGGFEKLFF.

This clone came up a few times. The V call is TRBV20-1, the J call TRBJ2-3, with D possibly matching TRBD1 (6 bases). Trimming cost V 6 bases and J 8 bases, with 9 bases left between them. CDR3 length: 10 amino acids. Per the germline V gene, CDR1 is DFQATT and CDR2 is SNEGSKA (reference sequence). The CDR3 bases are TGCAGTGCGGGGGCGAGTACGCAGTATTTT. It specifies CSAGASTQYF.

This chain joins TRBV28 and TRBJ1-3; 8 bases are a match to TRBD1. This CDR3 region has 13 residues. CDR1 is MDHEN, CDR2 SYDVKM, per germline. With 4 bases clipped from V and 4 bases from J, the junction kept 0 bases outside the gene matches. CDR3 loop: CASSWDRGNTIYF. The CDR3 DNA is TGTGCCAGCAGTTGGGACAGGGGAAACACCATATATTTT.

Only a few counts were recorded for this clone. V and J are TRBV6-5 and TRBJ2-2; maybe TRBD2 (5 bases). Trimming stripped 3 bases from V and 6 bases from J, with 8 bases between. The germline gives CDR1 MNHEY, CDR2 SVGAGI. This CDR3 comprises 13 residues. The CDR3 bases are TGTGCCAGCAGTTATGAGGGTTCCGGGGAGCTGTTTTTT. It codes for CASSYEGSGELFF.

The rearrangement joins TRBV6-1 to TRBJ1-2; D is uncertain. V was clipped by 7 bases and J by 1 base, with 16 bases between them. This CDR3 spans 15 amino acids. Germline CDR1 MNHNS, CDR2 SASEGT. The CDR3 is CASKESGPVNYGYTF. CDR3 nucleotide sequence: TGTGCCAGCAAAGAGTCTGGGCCAGTTAACTATGGCTACACCTTC.

The CDR3 here is CASTTPFVVEQFF. The DNA of the CDR3 is TGTGCCAGCACCACACCCTTTGTTGTTGAGCAGTTCTTC. V usage is TRBV2 and J usage is TRBJ2-1; D remains unclear. Germline V lookup: CDR1 SNHLY, CDR2 FYNNEI. The V end lost 7 bases, the J end lost 9 bases, and 16 bases lay between the germline ends. This CDR3 is built from 13 residues.

The CDR3 spells CASSPVGRGWGYTF. The CDR3 nucleotides are TGTGCCAGCAGCCCAGTGGGCAGGGGCTGGGGCTACACCTTC. The chain is built from TRBV28 and TRBJ1-2, with D tentatively TRBD1 (6 bases). The CDR3 has 14 residues. CDR1 MDHEN and CDR2 SYDVKM come from the germline V gene. Trimming took 6 bases from V and 8 from J, leaving 19 bases between them.

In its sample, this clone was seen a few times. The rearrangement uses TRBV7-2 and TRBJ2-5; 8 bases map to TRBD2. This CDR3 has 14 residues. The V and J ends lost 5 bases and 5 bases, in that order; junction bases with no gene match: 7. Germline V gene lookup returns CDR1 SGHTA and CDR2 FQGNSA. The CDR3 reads CASSISGELETQYF. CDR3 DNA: TGTGCCAGCAGCATTAGCGGGGAGCTTGAGACCCAGTACTTC.

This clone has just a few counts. This chain's CDR3 is CASSLSVAYGYTF. Written as DNA, the CDR3 is TGTGCCAGCAGTTTATCGGTCGCCTATGGCTACACCTTC. V and J are TRBV12-3 or TRBV12-4 and TRBJ1-2; unclear D gene. Deletions cut 2 bases from V and 4 bases from J, with 8 bases between. The CDR3 is 13 residues long.

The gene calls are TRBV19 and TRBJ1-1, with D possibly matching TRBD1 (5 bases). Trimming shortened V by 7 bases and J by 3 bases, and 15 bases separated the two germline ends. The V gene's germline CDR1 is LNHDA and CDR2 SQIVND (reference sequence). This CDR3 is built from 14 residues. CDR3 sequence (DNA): TGTGCCAGTACCTCGGACACTTACTACACTGAAGCTTTCTTT. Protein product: CASTSDTYYTEAFF. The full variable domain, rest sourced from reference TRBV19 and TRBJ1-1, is DGGITQSPKYLFRKEGQNVTLSCEQNLNHDAMYWYRQDPGQGLRLIYYSQIVNDFQKGDIAEGYSVSREKKESFPLTVTSAQKNPTAFYLCASTSDTYYTEAFFGQGTRLTVV.

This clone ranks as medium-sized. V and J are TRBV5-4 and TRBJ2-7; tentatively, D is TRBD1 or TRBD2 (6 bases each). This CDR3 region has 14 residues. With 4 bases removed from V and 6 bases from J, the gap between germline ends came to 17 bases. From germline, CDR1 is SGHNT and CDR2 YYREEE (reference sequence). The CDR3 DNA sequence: TGTGCCAGCAGCGCTCAGGGGACTCGGGGCGAGCAGTACTTC. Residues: CASSAQGTRGEQYF.

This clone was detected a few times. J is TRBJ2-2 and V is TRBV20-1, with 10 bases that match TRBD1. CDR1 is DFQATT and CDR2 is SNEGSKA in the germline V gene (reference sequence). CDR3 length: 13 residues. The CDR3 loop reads CSKRDRGTGELFF. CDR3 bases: TGCAGCAAACGGGACAGGGGCACCGGGGAGCTGTTTTTT.

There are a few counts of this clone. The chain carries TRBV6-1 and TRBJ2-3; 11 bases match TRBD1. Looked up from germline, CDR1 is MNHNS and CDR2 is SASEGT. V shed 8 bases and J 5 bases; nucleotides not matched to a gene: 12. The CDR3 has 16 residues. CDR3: CASLFGGTGGRDTQYF. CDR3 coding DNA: TGTGCCAGCCTCTTTGGAGGGACAGGGGGTCGAGATACGCAGTATTTT.

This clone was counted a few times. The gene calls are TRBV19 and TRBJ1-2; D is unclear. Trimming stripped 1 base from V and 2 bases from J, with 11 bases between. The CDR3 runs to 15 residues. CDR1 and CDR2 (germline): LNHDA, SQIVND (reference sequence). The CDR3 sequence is CASSIGAYPNYGYTF. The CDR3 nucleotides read TGTGCCAGTAGTATAGGCGCATATCCCAACTATGGCTACACCTTC.

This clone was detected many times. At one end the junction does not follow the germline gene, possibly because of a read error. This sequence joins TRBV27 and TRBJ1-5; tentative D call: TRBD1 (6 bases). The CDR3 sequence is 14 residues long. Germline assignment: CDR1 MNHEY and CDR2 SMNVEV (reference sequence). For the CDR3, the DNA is TGTGCCAGCAGTCCACAGGGTGACAGTCAGCCCCAGCACTTT. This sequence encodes CASSPQGDSQPQHF.

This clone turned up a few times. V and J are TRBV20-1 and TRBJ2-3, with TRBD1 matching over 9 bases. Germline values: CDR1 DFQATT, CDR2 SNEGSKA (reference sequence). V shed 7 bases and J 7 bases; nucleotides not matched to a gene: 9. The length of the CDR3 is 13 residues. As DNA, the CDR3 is TGCAGTGTCGACAGGGGGGGACTCCATACGCAGTATTTT. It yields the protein CSVDRGGLHTQYF.

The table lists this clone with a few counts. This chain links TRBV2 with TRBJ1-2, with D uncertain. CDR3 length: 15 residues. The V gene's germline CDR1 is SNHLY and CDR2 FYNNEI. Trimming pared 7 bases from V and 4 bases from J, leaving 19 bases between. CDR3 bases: TGTGCCAGCAACGACATCGCGTTGCGGGGCTATGGCTACACCTTC. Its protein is CASNDIALRGYGYTF.

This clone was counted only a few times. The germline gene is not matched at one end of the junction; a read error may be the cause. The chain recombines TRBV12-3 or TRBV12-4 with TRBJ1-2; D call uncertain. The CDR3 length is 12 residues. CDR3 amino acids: CASSSANYGYIF. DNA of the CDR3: TGTGCCAGCAGTTCAGCCAACTATGGCTACATCTTC.

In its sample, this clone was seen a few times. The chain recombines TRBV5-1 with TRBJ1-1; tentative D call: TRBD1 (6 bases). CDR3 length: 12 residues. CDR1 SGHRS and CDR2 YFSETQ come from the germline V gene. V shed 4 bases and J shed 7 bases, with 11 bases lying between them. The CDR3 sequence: CASSVDSLEAFF. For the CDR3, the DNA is TGCGCCAGCAGCGTGGACAGTCTTGAAGCTTTCTTT.